A single sample gave rise to the 8 T cell receptor beta chains below, sequenced in a study of blood T cell repertoires in COVID-19. This table comes from immunoSEQ multiplex PCR, and its TCRdb copy is limited to in-frame clones, with some not included. This sample yields some 250,000 clones, of which 65% to 85% are seen a single time; 4.5% to 7% belongs to the top ten. The sample consisted of peripheral blood. The receptors shown here come from a man older than 75 with acute or convalescent COVID-19.

V and J are TRBV6-1 and TRBJ1-5, with D possibly being TRBD1 (5 bases). Trimming removed 2 bases at V and 5 bases at J, with 13 bases between. Germline CDR1 reads MNHNS; CDR2 reads SASEGT. The CDR3 extends over 15 amino acids. The CDR3 spells CASSESGGVDQPQHF. In DNA form, the CDR3 reads TGTGCCAGCAGTGAATCGGGGGGGGTCGATCAGCCCCAGCATTTT.

The chain joins TRBV30 to TRBJ1-1; 7 positions agree with TRBD1. Germline values: CDR1 GTSNPN, CDR2 SVGIG (reference sequence). Trimming removed 0 bases from V and 1 base from J; junction bases left unmatched: 5. This CDR3 spans 15 amino acids. CDR3 DNA sequence: TGTGCCTGGAGTGTACTAGGGACAGAGAACACTGAAGCTTTCTTT. Its translation: CAWSVLGTENTEAFF.

Worth noting for this clone: Possible read error: a much larger clone is one base away. This chain uses TRBV4-1 with TRBJ2-3; D perhaps matches TRBD2 (5 bases). The CDR3 length is 14 residues. Per germline, CDR1 MGHRA and CDR2 YSYEKL. Trimming removed 6 bases at V and 4 bases at J, with 14 bases between. CDR3 coding DNA: TGCGCCAGCAGTCAGGACTCATCTCCAGATACGCAGTATTTT. This sequence encodes CASSQDSSPDTQYF.

The table lists this clone with a count of one. The gene calls are TRBV7-6 and TRBJ2-3; 7 positions match TRBD2. V lost 5 bases to trimming and J lost 4 bases; unmatched junction nucleotides: 15. The CDR3 has 17 residues. The germline gives CDR1 SGHVS, CDR2 FNYEAQ. In DNA, the CDR3 is TGTGCCAGCAGCCCCACCGTGGGAGCGGGGAACTCAGATACGCAGTATTTT. It is translated as CASSPTVGAGNSDTQYF.

The chain has TRBV19 and TRBJ2-5, with D possibly being TRBD1 (5 bases). CDR1 LNHDA and CDR2 SQIVND come from the germline V gene (reference sequence). V was cut by 5 bases and J by 7 bases, with 11 bases left in between. This CDR3 region has 12 residues. CDR3 residues: CASSGARATQYF. CDR3 sequence (DNA): TGTGCCAGTAGTGGCGCCAGGGCGACCCAGTACTTC.

The gene calls are TRBV30 and TRBJ2-1; 7 bases map to TRBD1. Trimming took 1 base from V and 7 from J; bases not matched to a gene: 7. The CDR3 loop spans 14 amino acids. Germline V lookup: CDR1 GTSNPN, CDR2 SVGIG (reference sequence). The chain's CDR3 is CAWSDWQGENEQFF. CDR3 coding DNA: TGTGCCTGGAGTGATTGGCAGGGGGAAAATGAGCAGTTCTTC.

This clone was detected a few times. This chain connects TRBV5-5 to TRBJ1-1; TRBD1 matches at 9 bases. The germline CDR1 and CDR2 sequences are SGHKS and YYEKEE (reference sequence). The V gene end was trimmed by 5 bases and the J gene end by 6 bases; junction bases not matched to a gene: 5. The CDR3 has 13 amino acids. The CDR3 here is CASRQTGGAEAFF. Written as DNA, the CDR3 is TGTGCCAGCAGGCAGACAGGGGGGGCTGAAGCTTTCTTT.

The J gene is TRBJ1-1, the V gene TRBV6-2 or TRBV6-3; D not certain. Germline V CDR1 and CDR2: MNHEY, SVGEGT. The CDR3 consists of 16 residues. Trimming took off 2 bases at V and 0 bases at J, with 13 bases between the two ends. The CDR3 spells CASSYEVGGLNTEAFF. CDR3 DNA sequence: TGTGCCAGCAGTTACGAGGTCGGCGGCCTGAACACTGAAGCTTTCTTT.